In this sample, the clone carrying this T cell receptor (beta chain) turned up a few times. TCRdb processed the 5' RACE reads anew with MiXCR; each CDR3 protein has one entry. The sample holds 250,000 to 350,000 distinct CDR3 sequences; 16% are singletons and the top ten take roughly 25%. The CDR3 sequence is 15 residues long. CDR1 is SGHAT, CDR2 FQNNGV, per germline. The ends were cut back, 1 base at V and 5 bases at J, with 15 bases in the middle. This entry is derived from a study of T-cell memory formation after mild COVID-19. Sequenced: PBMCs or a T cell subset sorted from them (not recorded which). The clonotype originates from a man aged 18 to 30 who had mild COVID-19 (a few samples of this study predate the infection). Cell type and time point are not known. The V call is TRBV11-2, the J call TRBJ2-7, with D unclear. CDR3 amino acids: CASSLAVSSMDEQYF. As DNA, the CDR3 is TGTGCCAGCAGCTTAGCAGTCTCCTCGATGGACGAGCAGTACTTC.